Listed below are T cell receptor beta chains from one sample, sequenced in a study of blood T cell repertoires in COVID-19. TCRdb's table, derived via immunoSEQ multiplex PCR, lists solely in-frame clones and lacks some. The sample lists some 220,000 clones; approximately 84% were seen once. Material: peripheral blood. The receptors were sampled from a man in his forties or fifties with acute or convalescent COVID-19. Both conserved end residues are part of each CDR3. D genes are given only for firm matches. Size values are once, few and many counts, or a class for expanded clones, and some rows have none.

D gene: TRBD1
V gene: TRBV9
J gene: TRBJ1-2
clone size: .
CDR3 protein: CASSARTGDAHGYTF
CDR3 DNA: TGTGCCAGCAGCGCCCGCACAGGGGATGCCCATGGCTACACCTTC

D gene: TRBD1
V gene: TRBV3-1/TRBV3-2
J gene: TRBJ1-4
clone size: .
CDR3 protein: CASSLRTGTNEKLFF
CDR3 DNA: TGTGCCAGCAGCCTCCGGACAGGGACTAATGAAAAACTGTTTTTT

D gene: .
V gene: TRBV29-1
J gene: TRBJ2-1
clone size: .
CDR3 protein: CSVVTSYNEQFF
CDR3 DNA: TGCAGCGTTGTAACGAGCTACAATGAGCAGTTCTTC

D gene: .
V gene: TRBV18
J gene: TRBJ1-2
clone size: .
CDR3 protein: CASSPPNAGTNYGYTF
CDR3 DNA: TGTGCCAGCTCACCTCCCAACGCAGGGACTAACTATGGCTACACCTTC

D gene: TRBD2
V gene: TRBV5-1
J gene: TRBJ2-3
clone size: .
CDR3 protein: CASSPGGRTDTQYF
CDR3 DNA: TGCGCCAGCAGCCCGGGAGGGCGAACAGATACGCAGTATTTT

D gene: .
V gene: TRBV27
J gene: TRBJ2-1
clone size: few
CDR3 protein: CASGAARRYEQFF
CDR3 DNA: TGTGCCAGCGGGGCGGCCCGAAGGTATGAGCAGTTCTTC

D gene: .
V gene: TRBV2
J gene: TRBJ2-3
clone size: .
CDR3 protein: CASSDRRVTDTQYF
CDR3 DNA: TGTGCCAGCAGTGATAGGCGGGTCACAGATACGCAGTATTTT

D gene: TRBD1
V gene: TRBV19
J gene: TRBJ1-3
clone size: .
CDR3 protein: CASSIQTGAGNTIYF
CDR3 DNA: TGTGCCAGTAGTATACAGACAGGGGCTGGAAACACCATATATTTT

D gene: TRBD1
V gene: TRBV28
J gene: TRBJ2-7
clone size: .
CDR3 protein: CASSQGQGAYEQYF
CDR3 DNA: TGTGCCAGCAGCCAGGGACAGGGGGCGTATGAGCAGTACTTC

D gene: .
V gene: TRBV28
J gene: TRBJ2-7
clone size: .
CDR3 protein: CASSPSGINLEQYF
CDR3 DNA: TGTGCCAGCAGCCCTTCTGGTATAAACTTGGAGCAGTACTTC

D gene: .
V gene: TRBV12-3/TRBV12-4
J gene: TRBJ1-1
clone size: .
CDR3 protein: CASSFQVNTEAFF
CDR3 DNA: TGTGCCAGCAGTTTCCAGGTGAACACTGAAGCTTTCTTT

D gene: .
V gene: TRBV5-1
J gene: TRBJ2-3
clone size: .
CDR3 protein: CASSLELLTDTQYF
CDR3 DNA: TGCGCCAGCAGCTTGGAACTCCTTACAGATACGCAGTATTTT

D gene: .
V gene: TRBV6-5
J gene: TRBJ1-2
clone size: .
CDR3 protein: CASSYSNRVNYGYTF
CDR3 DNA: TGTGCCAGCAGTTACTCGAACAGGGTTAACTATGGCTACACCTTC

D gene: TRBD1
V gene: TRBV6-5
J gene: TRBJ2-1
clone size: .
CDR3 protein: CASSLRGQGEQFF
CDR3 DNA: TGTGCCAGCAGCCTCAGGGGGCAGGGTGAGCAGTTCTTC

D gene: TRBD2
V gene: TRBV3-1/TRBV3-2
J gene: TRBJ2-3
clone size: .
CDR3 protein: CASSQGSGGNTDTQYF
CDR3 DNA: TGTGCCAGCAGCCAAGGTAGCGGGGGGAACACAGATACGCAGTATTTT

D gene: TRBD1
V gene: TRBV7-2
J gene: TRBJ1-1
clone size: once
CDR3 protein: CASRYRGSTEAFF
CDR3 DNA: TGTGCCAGCAGATACAGGGGGAGTACTGAAGCTTTCTTT

D gene: TRBD2
V gene: TRBV25-1
J gene: TRBJ2-7
clone size: few
CDR3 protein: CASMGDSGRRHYEQYF
CDR3 DNA: TGTGCCAGCATGGGGGATAGCGGGAGGCGTCATTACGAGCAGTACTTC

D gene: .
V gene: TRBV7-3
J gene: TRBJ2-3
clone size: .
CDR3 protein: CASSLQNTDTQYF
CDR3 DNA: TGTGCCAGCAGCTTGCAGAACACAGATACGCAGTATTTT

D gene: .
V gene: TRBV18
J gene: TRBJ2-5
clone size: .
CDR3 protein: CASSPGFQETQYF
CDR3 DNA: TGTGCCAGCTCACCCGGGTTTCAAGAGACCCAGTACTTC

D gene: .
V gene: TRBV11-2
J gene: TRBJ1-6
clone size: .
CDR3 protein: CASSPLTGTQNSPLHF
CDR3 DNA: TGTGCCAGCAGCCCACTCACCGGGACACAAAATTCACCCCTCCACTTT

D gene: .
V gene: TRBV5-5
J gene: TRBJ1-1
clone size: .
CDR3 protein: CASSPGQERTEAFF
CDR3 DNA: TGTGCCAGCAGCCCCGGACAAGAGCGTACTGAAGCTTTCTTT

D gene: TRBD2
V gene: TRBV27
J gene: TRBJ2-3
clone size: .
CDR3 protein: CASSLKGGLAGADTQYF
CDR3 DNA: TGTGCCAGCAGTTTAAAAGGAGGACTAGCGGGAGCAGATACGCAGTATTTT

D gene: .
V gene: TRBV6-5
J gene: TRBJ2-3
clone size: .
CDR3 protein: CASRSGGRGRDTQYF
CDR3 DNA: TGTGCCAGCAGGAGCGGGGGCAGGGGGAGAGATACGCAGTATTTT

D gene: TRBD2
V gene: TRBV2
J gene: TRBJ2-3
clone size: .
CDR3 protein: CASRSRPGGSGTDTQYF
CDR3 DNA: TGTGCCAGCAGATCCCGGCCGGGCGGGAGTGGCACAGATACGCAGTATTTT

D gene: .
V gene: TRBV5-6
J gene: TRBJ1-1
clone size: .
CDR3 protein: CASSFGGFAEAFF
CDR3 DNA: TGTGCCAGCAGCTTTGGGGGGTTCGCTGAAGCTTTCTTT

D gene: TRBD1
V gene: TRBV4-1
J gene: TRBJ2-3
clone size: .
CDR3 protein: CASSQVLGDRLSTDTQYF
CDR3 DNA: TGCGCCAGCAGCCAAGTTCTGGGGGACAGGCTTAGCACAGATACGCAGTATTTT

D gene: .
V gene: TRBV27
J gene: TRBJ1-6
clone size: once
CDR3 protein: CASSLEGQPNSPLHF
CDR3 DNA: TGTGCCAGCAGTTTAGAAGGACAGCCAAATTCACCCCTCCACTTT

D gene: .
V gene: TRBV7-6
J gene: TRBJ1-1
clone size: .
CDR3 protein: CASSPQSRLNTEAFF
CDR3 DNA: TGTGCCAGCAGCCCGCAAAGCAGGTTGAACACTGAAGCTTTCTTT

D gene: .
V gene: TRBV5-1
J gene: TRBJ1-4
clone size: .
CDR3 protein: CASSIQGDSNEKLFF
CDR3 DNA: TGCGCCAGCAGCATACAAGGGGACTCGAATGAAAAACTGTTTTTT

D gene: .
V gene: TRBV11-2
J gene: TRBJ2-7
clone size: .
CDR3 protein: CASSPAGANYEQYF
CDR3 DNA: TGTGCCAGCAGCCCCGCAGGGGCGAACTACGAGCAGTACTTC

D gene: .
V gene: TRBV11-3
J gene: TRBJ1-1
clone size: few
CDR3 protein: CASSLEGQANTEAFF
CDR3 DNA: TGTGCCAGCAGCTTAGAGGGTCAGGCCAACACTGAAGCTTTCTTT

D gene: .
V gene: TRBV7-2
J gene: TRBJ2-1
clone size: .
CDR3 protein: CASSLVGGTSYNEQFF
CDR3 DNA: TGTGCCAGCAGCTTAGTCGGGGGGACATCCTACAATGAGCAGTTCTTC

D gene: TRBD1
V gene: TRBV28
J gene: TRBJ2-7
clone size: once
CDR3 protein: CASNRQGGFGQYF
CDR3 DNA: TGTGCCAGTAATCGACAGGGCGGGTTCGGGCAGTACTTC

D gene: .
V gene: TRBV3-1/TRBV3-2
J gene: TRBJ2-1
clone size: .
CDR3 protein: CASSPKAYPTNEQFF
CDR3 DNA: TGTGCCAGCAGCCCCAAAGCGTACCCGACGAATGAGCAGTTCTTC

D gene: .
V gene: TRBV18
J gene: TRBJ1-1
clone size: .
CDR3 protein: CASSPPEKNTEAFF
CDR3 DNA: TGTGCCAGCTCACCACCAGAGAAGAACACTGAAGCTTTCTTT

D gene: .
V gene: TRBV10-3
J gene: TRBJ1-4
clone size: .
CDR3 protein: CAISEERAGSSNEKLFF
CDR3 DNA: TGTGCCATCAGTGAAGAGAGGGCAGGATCATCTAATGAAAAACTGTTTTTT

D gene: TRBD2
V gene: TRBV10-1
J gene: TRBJ2-1
clone size: .
CDR3 protein: CASSEGPSGRENEQFF
CDR3 DNA: TGCGCCAGCAGTGAAGGGCCTAGCGGGAGAGAAAATGAGCAGTTCTTC

D gene: .
V gene: TRBV27
J gene: TRBJ2-2
clone size: many
CDR3 protein: CASSLSTANTGELFF
CDR3 DNA: TGTGCCAGCAGTTTATCAACAGCGAACACCGGGGAGCTGTTTTTT

D gene: .
V gene: TRBV14
J gene: TRBJ2-2
clone size: .
CDR3 protein: CASQGWAGELFF
CDR3 DNA: TGTGCCAGCCAGGGTTGGGCCGGGGAGCTGTTTTTT

D gene: TRBD1
V gene: TRBV2
J gene: TRBJ1-4
clone size: .
CDR3 protein: CASSTGGGEKLFF
CDR3 DNA: TGTGCCAGCAGTACAGGGGGTGGGGAAAAACTGTTTTTT